This TCR beta chain was captured by sequencing in a study of CD8+CD57+ T cells in acquired aplastic anemia. Study in general: The sorted CD4+ and CD8+ cells yielded an average roughly 3 ug of DNA.

Many counts were recorded for this clonotype. Genomic DNA served as template for TCR beta VDJ and CDR3 profiling. A single record per CDR3 protein comes from TCRdb applying MiXCR to the reads. Of 400,000 to 600,000 distinct CDR3 sequences in the sample, about a third were seen once. Patients chosen for sequencing had CD8+CD57+ cells that had expanded, as shown by flow cytometry. The clonotype comes from a human donor with aplastic anemia. The sequencing sample was made of sorted CD4+, CD8+, or CD8+CD57+ T cells (not recorded which) from PBMCs.

The DNA for the CDR3 is TGTGCCAGCAGCGTAGGGCTAGACAGGGACGAGCAGTACTTC. It codes for CASSVGLDRDEQYF. The rearrangement links TRBV9 to TRBJ2-7; 7 nucleotides agree with TRBD1. The CDR3 spans 14 residues. The germline V gene has CDR1 SGDLS and CDR2 YYNGEE. V lost 0 bases to trimming and J lost 5 bases; unmatched junction nucleotides: 5.